This TCR beta chain was sequenced in a study of Tregs in tolerant kidney transplant recipients. Overall study findings and caveats: This study did not directly address biological reproducibility. Few patients were studied, so findings need validation in larger groups. Expanding Tregs on activated donor B cells appeared to best identify donor-specific TCRbeta clones.

V was pared by 1 base and J by 5 bases, with 11 bases between. CDR1 is SEHNR, CDR2 FQNEAQ, per germline (reference sequence). The CDR3 extends over 15 amino acids. Notes on this clone: What it binds is unknown.

Profiled with immunoSEQ multiplex PCR; TCRdb holds only in-frame clones, not every one. The top ten clones hold 0.55% to 0.65% of a sample with about 240,000 clones, around 82% of them seen once. Unstimulated Tregs (CD4+CD25+CD127-) and CD4+CD25- non-Tregs were sorted from PBMCs. This TCR derives from a human donor in good health. The J gene is TRBJ1-4, the V gene TRBV7-9, with D unclear. Sequencing was carried out using CD4+ T cells from blood. The CDR3 DNA is TGTGCCAGCAGCTTAGGGCACAGAGGAAATGAAAAACTGTTTTTT. Amino acid sequence: CASSLGHRGNEKLFF.